The 27 T cell receptor beta chains listed next were all sequenced from one sample in a study of early stage breast cancer tumors. Clones were sequenced by immunoSEQ multiplex PCR, and TCRdb holds only the in-frame ones, with some missing. Of tens of thousands of clones in the sample, under 60% were seen once. The sample was breast tumor tissue. These receptors were collected from a person in their fifties or sixties with breast cancer.

There are a few counts of this clone. One end of the junction is discordant with germline, which a read error may explain. V is TRBV19 and J is TRBJ2-6, with 9 bases that match TRBD1. CDR3 length: 17 residues. The V gene's germline CDR1 is LNHDA and CDR2 SQIVND (reference sequence). As DNA, the CDR3 is TGTGCCAGTAGTCTAGAGGGACAGGGCACTGGGGCCAACGTCCTGACTTTC. Translation: CASSLEGQGTGANVLTF.

The gene calls are TRBV11-3 and TRBJ2-3, with TRBD2 matching over 9 bases. The CDR3 length is 15 residues. Trimming removed 3 bases from V and 5 bases from J; junction bases left unmatched: 6. Germline lookup yields CDR1 SGHNT and CDR2 YENEEA. For the CDR3, the DNA is TGTGCCAGCAGCTTTAGCGGGGGACCCGGAGATACGCAGTATTTT. This sequence encodes CASSFSGGPGDTQYF.

This rearrangement joins TRBV9 to TRBJ2-7, with TRBD1 matching 8 bases. Germline CDR1 reads SGDLS; CDR2 reads YYNGEE. The CDR3 is 14 residues long. The V gene end was trimmed by 4 bases and the J gene end by 2 bases; junction bases not matched to a gene: 5. The CDR3 DNA reads as TGTGCCAGCAGCCCGGGACAGGAGGCCTACGAGCAGTACTTC. Translating it yields CASSPGQEAYEQYF.

By proportion, this clone is medium-sized. The chain recombines TRBV13 with TRBJ2-1; 9 bases map to TRBD2. CDR1 PRHDT and CDR2 FYEKMQ come from the germline V gene (reference sequence). This CDR3 contains 15 residues. Trimming cost V 5 bases and J 3 bases; bases outside gene matches: 5. The CDR3 sequence is CASSASGRSYNEQFF. In nucleotides, the CDR3 is TGTGCCAGCAGCGCCAGCGGGAGGAGCTACAATGAGCAGTTCTTC.

J is TRBJ1-4 and V is TRBV5-1, with D possibly TRBD1 on 5 matching bases. This CDR3 is built from 15 residues. Germline CDR1 and CDR2: SGHRS and YFSETQ. V was clipped by 4 bases and J by 0 bases, with 10 bases between them. The CDR3 nucleotides are TGCGCCAGCAGCGGGACTACCGCAACTAATGAAAAACTGTTTTTT. This sequence encodes CASSGTTATNEKLFF.

The chain combines TRBV10-3 with TRBJ2-3, with D possibly matching TRBD2 (6 bases). V lost 0 bases and J 3 bases, leaving 7 bases between the germline ends. The length of the CDR3 is 14 residues. CDR1 ENHRY and CDR2 SYGVKD come from the germline V gene. In DNA, the CDR3 is TGTGCCATCAGTGAGTCGGGGGGTACAGATACGCAGTATTTT. This codes for CAISESGGTDTQYF.

This clone was seen only a few times. The V and J genes are TRBV7-2 and TRBJ2-3, with D tentatively TRBD1 (6 bases). The germline gives CDR1 SGHTA, CDR2 FQGNSA. V gave up 2 bases and J gave up 4 bases, with 16 bases separating them. This CDR3 comprises 16 residues. In nucleotides, the CDR3 is TGTGCCAGCAGCTTATTCAGTGGGGGCGTCGCAGATACGCAGTATTTT. Its protein is CASSLFSGGVADTQYF. The full variable domain, in which reference TRBV7-2 and TRBJ2-3 provide the parts outside the CDR3, is GAGVSQSPSNKVTEKGKDVELRCDPISGHTALYWYRQSLGQGLEFLIYFQGNSAPDKSGLPSDRFSAERTGGSVSTLTIQRTQQEDSAVYLCASSLFSGGVADTQYFGPGTRLTVL.

This clone was found a few times. V usage is TRBV9 and J usage is TRBJ1-2, with D possibly being TRBD1 (5 bases). Per germline, CDR1 SGDLS and CDR2 YYNGEE. V lost 4 bases, J lost 4 bases, and 17 bases lay in between. This CDR3 region has 15 residues. The CDR3 sequence: CASSSSSDMIYGYTF. The CDR3 DNA follows: TGTGCCAGCAGCTCCAGCTCGGACATGATCTATGGCTACACCTTC.

The rearrangement links TRBV5-6 to TRBJ1-2, with TRBD1 matching 7 bases. Germline lookup yields CDR1 SGHDT and CDR2 YYEEEE. Trimming took 0 bases from V and 7 from J; bases not matched to a gene: 6. There are 14 residues in the CDR3. The DNA for the CDR3 is TGTGCCAGCAGCTTGGTACAGGGGCAGGGTGGCTACACCTTC. Residues: CASSLVQGQGGYTF.

The rearrangement joins TRBV5-6 to TRBJ2-1; D remains ambiguous. The CDR3 runs to 15 residues. CDR1 is SGHDT and CDR2 is YYEEEE in the germline V gene. V was clipped by 1 base and J by 7 bases, with 15 bases between them. CDR3 nucleotide sequence: TGTGCCAGCAGCTTGAAAGGAATTGCGAGAAATGAGCAGTTCTTC. Its translation is CASSLKGIARNEQFF.

The chain links TRBV6-5 to TRBJ2-7; 7 bases fit TRBD2. With 4 bases clipped from V and 7 bases from J, the junction kept 4 bases outside the gene matches. Germline CDR1 and CDR2: MNHEY and SVGAGI. The CDR3 is made up of 12 amino acids. This CDR3 is CASSFPAGEQYF. The CDR3 bases are TGTGCCAGCAGTTTTCCAGCGGGGGAGCAGTACTTC.

This clone was counted only a few times. The V call is TRBV6-1, the J call TRBJ2-7; 7 bases map to TRBD1. Germline trimming cut 6 bases from V and 2 bases from J; bases unmatched to any gene: 4. CDR3 size: 13 residues. CDR1 MNHNS and CDR2 SASEGT come from the germline V gene. As DNA, the CDR3 is TGTGCCAGCAGCTGGGACAGTCCCTACGAGCAGTACTTC. Its protein product is CASSWDSPYEQYF.

This clone showed up just a few times. The chain couples TRBV6-1 to TRBJ2-2, with D possibly matching TRBD2 (5 bases). The CDR3 has 12 amino acids. In germline, CDR1 is MNHNS, CDR2 SASEGT. Deletions cut 8 bases from V and 7 bases from J, with 11 bases between. CDR3 DNA sequence: TGTGCCAGCCGAGGGAATGGCGGGGAGCTGTTTTTT. Protein sequence: CASRGNGGELFF.

The chain is built from TRBV4-1 and TRBJ1-3; D is unclear. The CDR3 is 16 residues long. Germline loops: CDR1 MGHRA, CDR2 YSYEKL. V was clipped by 0 bases and J by 0 bases, with 9 bases between them. The CDR3 protein is CASSQDHGGSGNTIYF. The CDR3, as DNA: TGCGCCAGCAGCCAAGATCATGGCGGCTCTGGAAACACCATATATTTT.

This rearrangement joins TRBV19 to TRBJ2-6, with D possibly being TRBD1 or TRBD2 (5 bases each). Germline V lookup: CDR1 LNHDA, CDR2 SQIVND (reference sequence). Trimming took 5 bases from V and 1 from J, leaving 15 bases between them. The CDR3 totals 17 residues. CDR3: CASSALPGTSGANVLTF. CDR3 nucleotides: TGTGCCAGTAGTGCCCTCCCCGGGACGTCTGGGGCCAACGTCCTGACTTTC.

The chain uses TRBV19 and TRBJ2-7, with D possibly being TRBD1 (6 bases). The V end was cut by 3 bases, the J end by 2 bases, with 14 bases between. The germline gives CDR1 LNHDA, CDR2 SQIVND (reference sequence). The CDR3 extends over 15 amino acids. This CDR3 is CASSIAGERTYEQYF. Here the CDR3 DNA reads TGTGCCAGTAGTATCGCAGGGGAGAGGACCTACGAGCAGTACTTC.

V and J are TRBV6-1 and TRBJ2-1; no clear D gene. The CDR3 length is 13 residues. V gave up 4 bases and J gave up 13 bases, with 17 bases separating them. The germline gives CDR1 MNHNS, CDR2 SASEGT. CDR3 sequence: CASSAVQWSTQFF. DNA for the CDR3: TGTGCCAGCAGTGCAGTTCAGTGGAGTACACAGTTCTTC.

This rearrangement joins TRBV7-9 to TRBJ2-2; TRBD2 matches at 14 bases. The CDR3 covers 16 residues. Germline V gene lookup returns CDR1 SEHNR and CDR2 FQNEAQ (reference sequence). The junction had 9 bases not matched to a gene; V was cut back by 5 bases and J by 10 bases. CDR3 sequence reads: CASSAMTSGRVAELFF. For the CDR3, the DNA is TGTGCCAGCAGCGCCATGACTAGCGGGAGGGTAGCGGAGCTGTTTTTT. Looking up the rest from reference TRBV7-9 and TRBJ2-2 gives the full variable domain: DTGVSQNPRHKITKRGQNVTFRCDPISEHNRLYWYRQTLGQGPEFLTYFQNEAQLEKSRLLSDRFSAERPKGSFSTLEIQRTEQGDSAMYLCASSAMTSGRVAELFFGEGSRLTVL.

The V call is TRBV9, the J call TRBJ2-5; tentative D call: TRBD1 (6 bases). CDR3 size: 16 residues. Germline assignment: CDR1 SGDLS and CDR2 YYNGEE. V dropped 4 bases and J dropped 3 bases, with 19 bases sitting between them. The CDR3 is CASSQGLGAPKETQYF. CDR3 DNA: TGTGCCAGCAGCCAAGGGTTGGGGGCGCCGAAAGAGACCCAGTACTTC.

The gene calls are TRBV5-1 and TRBJ2-7; D is perhaps TRBD2 (5 bases). Trimming pared 0 bases from V and 4 bases from J, leaving 11 bases between. The CDR3 runs 14 residues. Germline assignment: CDR1 SGHRS and CDR2 YFSETQ. For the CDR3, the DNA is TGCGCCAGCAGCTTGGGGTCTAGCTTATACGAGCAGTACTTC. Translated: CASSLGSSLYEQYF.

V gene TRBV7-2 combines with J gene TRBJ2-3; TRBD1 agrees at 8 bases. With V trimmed by 3 bases and J by 2 bases, 4 bases remained unmatched. The CDR3 spans 15 residues. Germline assignment: CDR1 SGHTA and CDR2 FQGNSA. In DNA form, the CDR3 reads TGTGCCAGCAGCTTCTCGACAGGGGTCACAGATACGCAGTATTTT. It is translated as CASSFSTGVTDTQYF.

The chain couples TRBV9 to TRBJ2-3; 7 nucleotides align to TRBD2. The J segment lost 2 bases and the V segment lost 4 bases, leaving 16 bases of the junction unmatched. The CDR3 length is 18 residues. Germline V CDR1 and CDR2: SGDLS, YYNGEE. CDR3 DNA: TGTGCCAGCAGCCCAGGCAGGGAGGGGAGTTTTGTCACAGATACGCAGTATTTT. It codes for CASSPGREGSFVTDTQYF.

V usage is TRBV4-2 and J usage is TRBJ1-1; D remains unclear. Germline V gene data show CDR1 as LGHNA and CDR2 as YNFKEQ. V was shortened by 5 bases and J by 0 bases, with 10 bases between the two germline ends. CDR3 length equals 14 residues. Here the CDR3 reads CASSLPGMNTEAFF. The CDR3 DNA reads TGTGCCAGCAGCTTACCCGGAATGAACACTGAAGCTTTCTTT.

V usage is TRBV5-6 and J usage is TRBJ2-3; D is ambiguous. V lost 1 base and J lost 4, with 4 bases in between. The CDR3 spans 12 residues. CDR1 is SGHDT, CDR2 YYEEEE, per germline. For the CDR3, the DNA is TGTGCCAGCAGCTTGTATGCAGATACGCAGTATTTT. Its protein is CASSLYADTQYF.

V and J are TRBV7-9 and TRBJ2-6, with D perhaps TRBD2 (5 bases). CDR3 length equals 16 residues. The germline V and J ends were trimmed by 5 bases and 1 base, with 12 bases remaining between them. Germline V gene data show CDR1 as SEHNR and CDR2 as FQNEAQ (reference sequence). The CDR3 here is CASSRPTGSGANVLTF. The CDR3, as DNA: TGTGCCAGCAGCCGACCCACGGGATCTGGGGCCAACGTCCTGACTTTC.

The V call is TRBV14, the J call TRBJ2-1; TRBD2 matches 10 bases. V gave up 4 bases and J gave up 9 bases; unmatched junction bases: 3. This CDR3 is built from 13 residues. The germline CDR1 and CDR2 sequences are SGHDN and FVKESK. The CDR3 sequence is CASSPGLASEQFF. As DNA, the CDR3 is TGTGCCAGCAGCCCGGGACTAGCGAGTGAGCAGTTCTTC.

This clone has a single count. The chain employs TRBV7-2 and TRBJ1-4; 9 bases line up with TRBD1. The trim removed 2 bases at V and 8 bases at J, leaving 9 bases unmatched. CDR1 SGHTA and CDR2 FQGNSA come from the germline V gene. This CDR3 is 16 amino acids long. Written as DNA, the CDR3 is TGTGCCAGCAGCTTACTAGGACAGGGGCCGGGAGAAAAACTGTTTTTT. It yields the protein CASSLLGQGPGEKLFF.